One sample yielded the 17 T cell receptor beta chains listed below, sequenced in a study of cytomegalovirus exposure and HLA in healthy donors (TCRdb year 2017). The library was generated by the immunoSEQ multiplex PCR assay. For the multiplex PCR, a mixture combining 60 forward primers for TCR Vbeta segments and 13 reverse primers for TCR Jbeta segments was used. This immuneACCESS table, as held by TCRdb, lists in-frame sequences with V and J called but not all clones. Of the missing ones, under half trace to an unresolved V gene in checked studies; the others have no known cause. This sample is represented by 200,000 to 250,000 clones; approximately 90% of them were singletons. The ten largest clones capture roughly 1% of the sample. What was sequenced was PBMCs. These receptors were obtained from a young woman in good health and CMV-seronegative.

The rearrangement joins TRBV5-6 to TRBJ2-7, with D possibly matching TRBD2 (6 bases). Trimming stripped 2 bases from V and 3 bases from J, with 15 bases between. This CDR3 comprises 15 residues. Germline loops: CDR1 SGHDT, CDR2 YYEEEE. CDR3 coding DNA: TGTGCCAGCAGCTTAGCGGGCCTGTGGTTCTACGAGCAGTACTTC. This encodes CASSLAGLWFYEQYF.

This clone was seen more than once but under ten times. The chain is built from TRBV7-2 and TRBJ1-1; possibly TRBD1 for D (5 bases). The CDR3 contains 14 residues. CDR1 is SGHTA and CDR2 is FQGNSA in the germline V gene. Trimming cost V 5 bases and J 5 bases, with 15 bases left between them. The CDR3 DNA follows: TGTGCCAGCAGCCCCGGAGGGACCTGGACTGAAGCTTTCTTT. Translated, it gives CASSPGGTWTEAFF.

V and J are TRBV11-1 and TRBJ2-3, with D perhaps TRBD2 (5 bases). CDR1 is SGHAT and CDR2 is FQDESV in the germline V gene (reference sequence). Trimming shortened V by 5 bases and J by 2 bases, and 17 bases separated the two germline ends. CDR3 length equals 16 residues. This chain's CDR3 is CASSPRAGELTDTQYF. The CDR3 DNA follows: TGTGCCAGCAGCCCCCGCGCGGGCGAACTCACAGATACGCAGTATTTT.

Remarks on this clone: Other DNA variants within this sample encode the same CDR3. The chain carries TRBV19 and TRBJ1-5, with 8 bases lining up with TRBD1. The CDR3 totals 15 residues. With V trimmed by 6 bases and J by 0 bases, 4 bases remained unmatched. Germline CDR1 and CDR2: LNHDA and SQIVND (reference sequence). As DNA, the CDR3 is TGTGCCAGTAGCCGCGACAGGGGTAGCAATCAGCCCCAGCATTTT. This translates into CASSRDRGSNQPQHF.

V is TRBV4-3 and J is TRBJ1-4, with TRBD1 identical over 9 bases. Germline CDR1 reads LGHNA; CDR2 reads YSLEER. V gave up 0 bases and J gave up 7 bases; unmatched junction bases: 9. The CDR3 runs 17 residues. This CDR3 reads CASSQDGNRGRSEKLFF. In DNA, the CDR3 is TGCGCCAGCAGCCAAGATGGTAACAGGGGGCGAAGTGAAAAACTGTTTTTT.

The CDR3 DNA sequence: TGCGCCAGCAGCCAACCTCTTTTGAGGGACAGAAACGGCATTCAGTACTTC. It specifies CASSQPLLRDRNGIQYF. The chain has TRBV4-3 and TRBJ2-4, with 7 bases that match TRBD1. The germline V gene has CDR1 LGHNA and CDR2 YSLEER. CDR3 length: 17 residues. Unmatched junction bases numbered 16, after V lost 2 bases and J lost 9 bases.

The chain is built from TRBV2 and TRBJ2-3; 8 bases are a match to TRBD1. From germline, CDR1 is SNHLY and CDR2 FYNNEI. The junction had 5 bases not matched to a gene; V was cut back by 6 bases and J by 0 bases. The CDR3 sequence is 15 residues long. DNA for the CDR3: TGTGCCAGCAGAAAAACAGGGGGGAGCACAGATACGCAGTATTTT. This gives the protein CASRKTGGSTDTQYF.

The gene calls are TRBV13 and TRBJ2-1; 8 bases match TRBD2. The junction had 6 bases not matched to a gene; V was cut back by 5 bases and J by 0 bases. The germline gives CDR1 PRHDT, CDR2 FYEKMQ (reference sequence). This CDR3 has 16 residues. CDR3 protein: CASSALAESSYNEQFF. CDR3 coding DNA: TGTGCCAGCAGCGCACTAGCGGAGAGCTCCTACAATGAGCAGTTCTTC. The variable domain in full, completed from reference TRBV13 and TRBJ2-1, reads AAGVIQSPRHLIKEKRETATLKCYPIPRHDTVYWYQQGPGQDPQFLISFYEKMQSDKGSIPDRFSAQQFSDYHSELNMSSLELGDSALYFCASSALAESSYNEQFFGPGTRLTVL.

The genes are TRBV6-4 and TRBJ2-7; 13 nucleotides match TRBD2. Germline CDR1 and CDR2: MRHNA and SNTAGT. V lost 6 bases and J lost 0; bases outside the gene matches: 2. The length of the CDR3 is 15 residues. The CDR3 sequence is CASRGLAGSSYEQYF. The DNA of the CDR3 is TGTGCCAGCAGGGGACTAGCGGGGAGCTCCTACGAGCAGTACTTC.

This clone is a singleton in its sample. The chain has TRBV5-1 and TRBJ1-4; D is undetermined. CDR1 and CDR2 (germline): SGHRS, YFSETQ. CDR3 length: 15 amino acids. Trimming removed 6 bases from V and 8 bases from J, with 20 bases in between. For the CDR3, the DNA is TGCGCCAGCAACCTCGGTGAGGCCCTCCGGGAAAAACTGTTTTTT. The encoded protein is CASNLGEALREKLFF.

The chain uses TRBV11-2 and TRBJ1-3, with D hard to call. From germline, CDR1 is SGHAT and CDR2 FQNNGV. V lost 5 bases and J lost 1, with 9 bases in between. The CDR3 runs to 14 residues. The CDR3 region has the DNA TGTGCCAGCAGCCTAGGGCTTTCTGGAAACACCATATATTTT. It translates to CASSLGLSGNTIYF.

CDR3 nucleotide sequence: TGTGCCAGCAGCCGGGACAGGGGAGAGGAGACCCAGTACTTC. Translation: CASSRDRGEETQYF. This chain links TRBV11-2 with TRBJ2-5; TRBD1 aligns across 10 bases. Germline V CDR1 and CDR2: SGHAT, FQNNGV. The ends lost 5 bases at V and 5 bases at J; junction bases unmatched: 5. The CDR3 has 14 residues.

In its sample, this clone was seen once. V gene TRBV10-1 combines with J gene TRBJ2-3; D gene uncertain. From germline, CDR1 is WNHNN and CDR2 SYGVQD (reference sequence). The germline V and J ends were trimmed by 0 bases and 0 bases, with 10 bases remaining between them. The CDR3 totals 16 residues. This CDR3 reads CASSESPVLSTDTQYF. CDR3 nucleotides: TGCGCCAGCAGTGAGTCCCCGGTGCTGAGCACAGATACGCAGTATTTT.

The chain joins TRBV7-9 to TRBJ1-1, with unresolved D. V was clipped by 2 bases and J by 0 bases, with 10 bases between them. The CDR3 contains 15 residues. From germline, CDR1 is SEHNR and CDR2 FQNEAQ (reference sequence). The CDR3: CASSLSPRVNTEAFF. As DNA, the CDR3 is TGTGCCAGCAGCTTATCCCCCCGGGTGAACACTGAAGCTTTCTTT.

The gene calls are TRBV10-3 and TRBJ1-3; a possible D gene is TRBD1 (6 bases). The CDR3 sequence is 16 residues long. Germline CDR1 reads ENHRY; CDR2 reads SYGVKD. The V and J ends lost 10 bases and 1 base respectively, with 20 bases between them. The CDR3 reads CATAGVGARSGNTIYF. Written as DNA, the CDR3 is TGTGCCACCGCAGGGGTCGGGGCTCGGTCTGGAAACACCATATATTTT.

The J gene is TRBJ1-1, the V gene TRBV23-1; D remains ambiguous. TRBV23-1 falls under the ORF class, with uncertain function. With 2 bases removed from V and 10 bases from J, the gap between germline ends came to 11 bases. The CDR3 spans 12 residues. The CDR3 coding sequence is TGCGCCAGCAGTCAAAGGGAGGAACTAGCTTTCTTT. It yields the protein CASSQREELAFF.

This chain's CDR3 is CASSYHGRVTTDTQYF. CDR3 sequence (DNA): TGTGCCAGCAGTTACCACGGGAGGGTTACCACAGATACGCAGTATTTT. This chain joins TRBV6-5 and TRBJ2-3; 8 positions agree with TRBD2. V lost 2 bases, J lost 2 bases, and 6 bases stayed unmatched. CDR3 size: 16 residues. Germline V gives CDR1 MNHEY, CDR2 SVGAGI.